The entry below gives a single T cell receptor beta chain sequence along with its context. The antigen is unknown. CDR3 length: 15 amino acids. V was pared by 5 bases and J by 2 bases, with 16 bases between. TCRdb re-clonotyped the PCR reads through MiXCR. The sample has tens of thousands of clones; roughly 26% are singletons. This entry is derived from a study of metastatic and nonmetastatic thyroid tumors. The overall study: Both malignant and benign thyroid patients supplied peripheral blood and tumor or nodule tissue samples, across which the repertoires of these patients were then compared. Findings and limits, study-wide: Benign nodules reportedly had significantly lower TCR beta diversity than malignant thyroid tumors in blood and tumor.

Patients were all untreated before their thyroid surgery. Sample: blood. The TCR was taken from a female donor with papillary thyroid cancer or a benign thyroid nodule (not recorded which). Some clones in this sample may be carry-over from other donors' samples. The chain joins TRBV12-3 or TRBV12-4 to TRBJ2-7; D perhaps matches TRBD2 (7 bases). The CDR3 here is CASSLLGGGPYEQYF. The CDR3 DNA reads as TGTGCCAGCAGTCTCCTAGGGGGAGGGCCCTACGAGCAGTACTTC.